The clone carrying this TCR beta chain has a count of ten or more. Its antigen is not identified. Prior to thyroid surgery, none of the patients had received any treatment. In the authors' workflow: A classifier for distant metastasis in papillary thyroid cancer was constructed using CDR3 differences observed across clinicopathological groups. TCRdb re-called the PCR reads through MiXCR. TCRdb assigned the V and J calls; the authors' analysis was not used. The sample lists roughly 98,000 clones, 15% seen once, with roughly 3.9% in the top ten. This CDR3 has 13 residues. CDR1 is SGHAT and CDR2 is FQNNGV in the germline V gene. V was shortened by 5 bases and J by 3 bases, with 10 bases between the two germline ends. The data were obtained in a study of metastatic and nonmetastatic thyroid tumors. Background on the study: It was across blood and tumor or nodule tissue from malignant and benign thyroid patients that repertoires were compared. The study, taken as a whole, reports: When malignant thyroid tumors were compared with benign nodules, TCR beta diversity was reportedly significantly higher in the malignant tumors. This held in both blood and tumor samples.

The source material was blood. The rearrangement uses TRBV11-2 and TRBJ1-2, with D perhaps matching TRBD1 (5 bases). This clonotype was obtained from a female donor with papillary thyroid cancer or a benign thyroid nodule (not recorded which). Some clones in this sample may be carry-over from other donors' samples. The CDR3 is CASSTGTYYGYTF. For the CDR3, the DNA is TGTGCCAGCAGCACCGGGACGTACTATGGCTACACCTTC.